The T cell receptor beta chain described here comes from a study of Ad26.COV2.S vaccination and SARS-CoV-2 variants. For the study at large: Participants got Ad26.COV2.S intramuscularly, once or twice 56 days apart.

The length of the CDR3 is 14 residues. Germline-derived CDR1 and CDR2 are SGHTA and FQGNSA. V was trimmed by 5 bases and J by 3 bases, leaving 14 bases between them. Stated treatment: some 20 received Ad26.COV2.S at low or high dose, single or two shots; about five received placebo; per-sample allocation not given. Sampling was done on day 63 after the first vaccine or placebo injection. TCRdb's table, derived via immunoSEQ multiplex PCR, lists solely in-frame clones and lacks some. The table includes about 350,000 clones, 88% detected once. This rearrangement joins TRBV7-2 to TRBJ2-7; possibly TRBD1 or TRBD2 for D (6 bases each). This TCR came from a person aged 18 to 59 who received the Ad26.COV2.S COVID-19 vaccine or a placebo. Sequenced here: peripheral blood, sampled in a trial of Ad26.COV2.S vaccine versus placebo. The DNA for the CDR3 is TGTGCCAGCAGCAACCGGGGGCGTATCTACGAGCAGTACTTC. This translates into CASSNRGRIYEQYF.